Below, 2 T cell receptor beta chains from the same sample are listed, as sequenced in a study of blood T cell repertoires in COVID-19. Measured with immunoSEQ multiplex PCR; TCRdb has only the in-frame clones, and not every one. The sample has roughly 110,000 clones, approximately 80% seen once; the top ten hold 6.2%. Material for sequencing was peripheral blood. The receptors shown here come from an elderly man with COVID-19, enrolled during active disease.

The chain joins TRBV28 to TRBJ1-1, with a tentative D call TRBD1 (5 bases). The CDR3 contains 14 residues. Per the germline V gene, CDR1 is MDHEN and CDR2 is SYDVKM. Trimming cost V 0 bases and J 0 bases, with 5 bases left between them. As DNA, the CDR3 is TGTGCCAGCAGTTTATGGACAGTGAACACTGAAGCTTTCTTT. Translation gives CASSLWTVNTEAFF.

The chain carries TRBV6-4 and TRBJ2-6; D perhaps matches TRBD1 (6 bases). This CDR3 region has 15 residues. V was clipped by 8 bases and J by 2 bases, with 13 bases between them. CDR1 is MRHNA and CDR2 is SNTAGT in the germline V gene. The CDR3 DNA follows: TGTGCCAGCTCCTCAGGGGCGGCTGGGGCCAACGTCCTGACTTTC. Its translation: CASSSGAAGANVLTF.